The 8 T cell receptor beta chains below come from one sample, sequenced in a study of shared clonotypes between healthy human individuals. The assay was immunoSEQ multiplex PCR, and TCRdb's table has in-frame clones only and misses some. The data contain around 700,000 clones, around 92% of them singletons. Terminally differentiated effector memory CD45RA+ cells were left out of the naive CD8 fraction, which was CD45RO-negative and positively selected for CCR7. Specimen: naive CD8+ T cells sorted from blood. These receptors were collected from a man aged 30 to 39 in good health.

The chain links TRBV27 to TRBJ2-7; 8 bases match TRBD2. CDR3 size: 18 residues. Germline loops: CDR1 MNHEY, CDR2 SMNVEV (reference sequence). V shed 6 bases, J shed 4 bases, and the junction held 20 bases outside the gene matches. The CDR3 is CASSPRGGRREDHYEQYF. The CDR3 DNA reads TGTGCCAGCAGCCCCCGGGGGGGGCGGCGGGAGGACCATTACGAGCAGTACTTC.

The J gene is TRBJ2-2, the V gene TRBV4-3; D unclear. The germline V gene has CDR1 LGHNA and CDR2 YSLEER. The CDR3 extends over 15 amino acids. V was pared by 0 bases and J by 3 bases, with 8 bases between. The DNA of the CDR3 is TGCGCCAGCAGCCAAGACCCCGGCTACACCGGGGAGCTGTTTTTT. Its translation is CASSQDPGYTGELFF.

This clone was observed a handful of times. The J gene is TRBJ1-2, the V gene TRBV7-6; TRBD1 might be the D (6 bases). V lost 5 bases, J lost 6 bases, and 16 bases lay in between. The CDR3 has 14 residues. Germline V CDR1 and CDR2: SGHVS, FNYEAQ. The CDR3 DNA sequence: TGTGCCAGCAGCGACCTTGGGGCAGGGGATGGCTACACCTTC. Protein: CASSDLGAGDGYTF.

CDR3: CASILPNTGELFF. In DNA form, the CDR3 reads TGCGCCAGCATTCTACCGAACACCGGGGAGCTGTTTTTT. This chain links TRBV5-1 with TRBJ2-2; D is ambiguous. Between the trimmed V and J ends, which lost 6 bases and 0 bases, there was a span of 6 bases. From germline, CDR1 is SGHRS and CDR2 YFSETQ. This CDR3 is 13 amino acids long.

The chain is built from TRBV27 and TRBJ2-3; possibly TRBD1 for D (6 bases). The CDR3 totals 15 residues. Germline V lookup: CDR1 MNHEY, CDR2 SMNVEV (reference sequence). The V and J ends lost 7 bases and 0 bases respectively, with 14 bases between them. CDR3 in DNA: TGTGCCAGCACCGTTTTGGGGGCGAGCACAGATACGCAGTATTTT. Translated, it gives CASTVLGASTDTQYF.

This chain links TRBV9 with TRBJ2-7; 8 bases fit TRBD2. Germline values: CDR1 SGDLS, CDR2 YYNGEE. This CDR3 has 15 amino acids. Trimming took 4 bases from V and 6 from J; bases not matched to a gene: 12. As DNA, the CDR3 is TGTGCCAGCAGCCCCCAGTTCGGACTAGCTGGCGAGCAGTACTTC. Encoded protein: CASSPQFGLAGEQYF.

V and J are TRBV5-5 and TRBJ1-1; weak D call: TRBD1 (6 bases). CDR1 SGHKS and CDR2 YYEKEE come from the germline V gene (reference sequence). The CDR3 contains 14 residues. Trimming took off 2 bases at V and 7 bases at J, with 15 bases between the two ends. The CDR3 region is CASSFNRVASEAFF. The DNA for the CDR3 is TGTGCCAGCAGCTTCAACAGGGTGGCGAGTGAAGCTTTCTTT.

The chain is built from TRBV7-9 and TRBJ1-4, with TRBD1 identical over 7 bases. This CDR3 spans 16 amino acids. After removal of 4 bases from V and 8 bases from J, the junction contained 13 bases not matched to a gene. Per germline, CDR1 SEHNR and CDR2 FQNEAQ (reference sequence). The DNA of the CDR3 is TGTGCCAGCAGCTCGCTTACCGGGACAGAAGACGAAAAACTGTTTTTT. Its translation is CASSSLTGTEDEKLFF.